The TCR beta chain described here comes from a study of T cell repertoires in aging, cancer and after chemotherapy. Rearranged V-D-J TRB sequences were amplified with a mixed TRB-A/B primer pool. MiXCR was run by TCRdb on the multiplex PCR reads, yielding one entry per CDR3 protein. The sample carries roughly 8,100 distinct CDR3 sequences, under 35% recorded once. Trimming cost V 6 bases and J 2 bases, with 14 bases left between them. Germline values: CDR1 MNHEY, CDR2 SVGEGT. CDR3 length: 14 amino acids. This clonotype was picked up a small number of times. Its antigen remains unidentified. Amplification of TCR beta used genomic DNA extracted from peripheral blood. Whole-study findings and limits: Age-matched healthy donors had significantly more diverse, less clonal blood TCR repertoires than untreated cancer patients.

This TCR was recovered from a human donor in good health. The chain carries TRBV6-2 or TRBV6-3 and TRBJ2-7; D perhaps matches TRBD1 (5 bases). The sequenced sample was blood. The CDR3 coding sequence is TGTGCCAGCAGCCCCCTCGACAGCCCCTACGAGCAGTACTTC. It specifies CASSPLDSPYEQYF.